One T cell receptor beta chain is described in this entry. The antigen is unknown. PCR primers comprised 60 Vbeta and 13 Jbeta primers. Authors' analysis steps: Unique TCR beta chains numbered around 80 million in a later analysis, with roughly 10 million shared. Measured with immunoSEQ multiplex PCR; TCRdb has only the in-frame clones, and not every one. V, J and clone size are taken as reported in that table, and D and trimming were inferred from the DNA itself. Among about 150,000 clones listed, about 86% were seen once. This entry belongs to a study of cytomegalovirus exposure and HLA in healthy donors. CDR1 is ENHRY, CDR2 SYGVKD, per germline. The ends lost 4 bases at V and 7 bases at J; junction bases unmatched: 3. This CDR3 is 13 amino acids long. Findings and caveats of the study: Generally TCR sequences proved uncommon, though certain public TCRs appeared in numerous donors. Analysis performed later showed TCR beta chains linked to HLA being more clonally expanded than equally common others. Later on, an analysis tied around 17,000 TCR beta sequences to HLA alleles at 0.05 false discovery rate.

The sequence derives from a woman aged 25 to 39 in good health and CMV-seronegative. The chain recombines TRBV10-3 with TRBJ1-5; 8 bases are a match to TRBD1. Sequencing used PBMCs. CDR3 DNA: TGTGCCATCAGTGGGACAGGGATACAGCCCCAGCATTTT. It codes for CAISGTGIQPQHF.